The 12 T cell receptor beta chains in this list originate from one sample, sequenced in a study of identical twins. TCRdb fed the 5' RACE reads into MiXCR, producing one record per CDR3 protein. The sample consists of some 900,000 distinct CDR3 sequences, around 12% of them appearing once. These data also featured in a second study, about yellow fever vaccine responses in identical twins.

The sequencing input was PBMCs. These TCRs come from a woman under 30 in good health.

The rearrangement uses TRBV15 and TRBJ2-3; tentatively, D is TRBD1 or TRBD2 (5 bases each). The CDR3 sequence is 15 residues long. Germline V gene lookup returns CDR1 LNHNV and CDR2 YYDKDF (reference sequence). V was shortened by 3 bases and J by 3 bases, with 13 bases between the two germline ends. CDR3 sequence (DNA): TGTGCCACCAGCAGGCTACCTGGGACGACAGATACGCAGTATTTT. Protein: CATSRLPGTTDTQYF.

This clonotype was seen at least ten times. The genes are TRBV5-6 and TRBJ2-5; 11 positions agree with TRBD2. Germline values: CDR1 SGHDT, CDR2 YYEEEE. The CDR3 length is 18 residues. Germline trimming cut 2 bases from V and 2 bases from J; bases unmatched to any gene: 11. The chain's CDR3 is CASSFSETSGAYQETQYF. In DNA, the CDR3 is TGTGCCAGCAGCTTTAGCGAGACTAGCGGGGCATATCAAGAGACCCAGTACTTC.

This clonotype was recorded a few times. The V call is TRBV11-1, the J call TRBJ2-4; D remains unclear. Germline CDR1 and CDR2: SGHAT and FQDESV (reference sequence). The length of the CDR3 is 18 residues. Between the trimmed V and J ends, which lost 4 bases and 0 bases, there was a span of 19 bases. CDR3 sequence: CASSSPLSEALAKNIQYF. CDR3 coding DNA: TGTGCCAGCAGCTCCCCTTTGTCCGAGGCCCTAGCCAAAAACATTCAGTACTTC.

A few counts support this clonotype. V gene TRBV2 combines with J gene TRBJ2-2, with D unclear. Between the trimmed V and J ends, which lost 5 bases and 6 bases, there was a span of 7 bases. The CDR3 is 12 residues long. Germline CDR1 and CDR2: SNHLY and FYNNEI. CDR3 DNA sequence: TGTGCCAGCAGTTATTATCCCGGGGAGCTGTTTTTT. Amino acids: CASSYYPGELFF.

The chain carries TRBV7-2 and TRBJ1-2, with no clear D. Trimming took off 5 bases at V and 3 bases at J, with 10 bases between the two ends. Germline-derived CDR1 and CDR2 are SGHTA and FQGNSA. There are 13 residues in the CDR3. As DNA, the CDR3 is TGTGCCAGCAGCCAAGGGAATTACTATGGCTACACCTTC. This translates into CASSQGNYYGYTF.

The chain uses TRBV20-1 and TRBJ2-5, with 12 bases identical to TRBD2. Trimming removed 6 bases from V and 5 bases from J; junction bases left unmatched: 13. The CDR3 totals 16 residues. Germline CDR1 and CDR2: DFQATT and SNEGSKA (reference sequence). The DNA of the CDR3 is TGCAGTGCCCGCAGGGCTAGCGGGAGGGCCGGGGAGACCCAGTACTTC. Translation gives CSARRASGRAGETQYF.

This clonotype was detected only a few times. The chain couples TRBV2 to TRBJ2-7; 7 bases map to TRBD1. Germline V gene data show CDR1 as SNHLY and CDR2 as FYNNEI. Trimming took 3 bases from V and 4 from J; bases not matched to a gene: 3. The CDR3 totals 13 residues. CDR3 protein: CASSDRDRYEQYV. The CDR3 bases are TGTGCCAGCAGTGACCGGGACAGATACGAGCAGTACGTC.

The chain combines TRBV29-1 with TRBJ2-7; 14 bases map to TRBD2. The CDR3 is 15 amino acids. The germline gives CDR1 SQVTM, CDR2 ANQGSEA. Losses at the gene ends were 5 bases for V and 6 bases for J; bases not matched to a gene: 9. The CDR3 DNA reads TGCAGCGTTTCGGGACTAGCGGGAGTGGGTGCCGAGCAGTACTTC. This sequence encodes CSVSGLAGVGAEQYF.

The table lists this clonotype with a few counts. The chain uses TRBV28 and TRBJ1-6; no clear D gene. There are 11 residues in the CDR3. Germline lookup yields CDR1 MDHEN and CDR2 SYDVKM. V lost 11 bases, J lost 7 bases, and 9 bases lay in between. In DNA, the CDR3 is TGTGCCTCTACGGAAAATTCACCCCTCCACTTT. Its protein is CASTENSPLHF.

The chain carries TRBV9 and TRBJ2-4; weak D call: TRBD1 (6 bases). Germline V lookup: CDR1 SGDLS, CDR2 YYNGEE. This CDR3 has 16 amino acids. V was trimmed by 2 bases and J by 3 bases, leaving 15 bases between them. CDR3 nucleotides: TGTGCCAGCAGCGTTATCCCCCTAGGGGGCAAAAACATTCAGTACTTC. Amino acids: CASSVIPLGGKNIQYF.

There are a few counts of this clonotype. The CDR3 DNA follows: TGTGCCATCAGTGGTAAACAAGAAAAACTGTTTTTT. Its translation is CAISGKQEKLFF. This chain uses TRBV10-3 with TRBJ1-4; D ambiguous. The length of the CDR3 is 12 residues. The ends were cut back, 4 bases at V and 8 bases at J, with 8 bases in the middle. Germline V gene data show CDR1 as ENHRY and CDR2 as SYGVKD.

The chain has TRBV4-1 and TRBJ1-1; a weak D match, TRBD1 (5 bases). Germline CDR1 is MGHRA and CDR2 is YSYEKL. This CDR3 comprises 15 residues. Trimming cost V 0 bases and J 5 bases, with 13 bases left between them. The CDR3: CASSQEVSRGTEAFF. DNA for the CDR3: TGCGCCAGCAGCCAAGAGGTCTCGCGGGGGACTGAAGCTTTCTTT.